This T cell receptor beta chain was captured by sequencing in a study of CD8+CD57+ T cells in acquired aplastic anemia. As for the study in general: Each DNA sample taken from sorted CD4+ and CD8+ cells came to 3 to 4 ug on average. Read counts for CD4+ cells (from healthy donors) averaged about 10 million. Study-wide results and limits: Overlap between patients and controls comprised 25 to 30 CD8+ CDR3 sequences. Patients did not significantly differ from controls in CD8+ Simpson's diversity.

This clonotype came up many times. Its antigen is as yet unknown. Looked up from germline, CDR1 is SGHDT and CDR2 is YYEEEE. The CDR3 has 16 amino acids. V was clipped by 0 bases and J by 0 bases, with 12 bases between them. For CDR3 and TCR beta VDJ profiling, genomic DNA was the template used. MiXCR, run by TCRdb on the reads, gives a single entry per CDR3 protein. The sample contains some 410,000 distinct CDR3 sequences, 55% to 75% of which appear only once. The chain employs TRBV5-6 and TRBJ1-1, with no clear D. Sequencing was performed on sorted CD4+, CD8+, or CD8+CD57+ T cells (not recorded which) from PBMCs. The source of this sequence is a human donor in good health, serving as a control. CDR3 DNA: TGTGCCAGCAGCTTGGCGGTGGGTCTCATGAACACTGAAGCTTTCTTT. Translating it yields CASSLAVGLMNTEAFF.